This record concerns one TCR beta chain sequence. Its antigen remains unidentified. These data come from a study of cytomegalovirus exposure and HLA in healthy donors. 60 Vbeta and 13 Jbeta primers were used in PCR. The assay was immunoSEQ multiplex PCR, and TCRdb's table has in-frame clones only and misses some. The sample holds some 140,000 clones, around 77% seen once. Findings and caveats of the study: Most TCR sequences showed up rarely, but some public TCRs showed up in many donors. It was likely that a cluster of highly shared sequence variants was a sequencing artifact.

V was pared by 6 bases and J by 2 bases, with 13 bases between. Per germline, CDR1 SNHLY and CDR2 FYNNEI. The CDR3 extends over 14 amino acids. Nominally healthy donors were sampled, though unrecorded immune exposures were likely. The sequence came from a man in his fifties in good health and CMV-seronegative. Source material: PBMCs. The rearrangement joins TRBV2 to TRBJ1-2; tentative D call: TRBD1 (5 bases). The DNA of the CDR3 is TGTGCCAGCAGGGCGACAGTCTTAAACTATGGCTACACCTTC. This encodes CASRATVLNYGYTF.